One and the same sample provided the 14 T cell receptor beta chains below, sequenced in a study of blood T cell repertoires in COVID-19. Using immunoSEQ multiplex PCR, the repertoire was profiled, and TCRdb retains in-frame clones only, with some absent. The profile shows 130,000 or so clones, over 70% of them singletons. Sequenced material: peripheral blood. The receptors originated from a man aged 50 to 60 with active COVID-19.

The chain is built from TRBV18 and TRBJ2-7, with 8 bases aligning to TRBD1. Trimming cost V 6 bases and J 4 bases; bases outside gene matches: 11. Germline-derived CDR1 and CDR2 are KGHSH and LQKENI. The CDR3 is 15 amino acids. The CDR3 DNA reads as TGTGCCAGCTCTCCAGGACAGGGAGAACCTTACGAGCAGTACTTC. Protein product: CASSPGQGEPYEQYF.

The sample holds one count of this clone. The chain has TRBV25-1 and TRBJ2-6; no definite D call. Trimming removed 5 bases at V and 0 bases at J, with 5 bases between. The CDR3 runs 14 residues. Per germline, CDR1 MGHDK and CDR2 SYGVNS. The DNA of the CDR3 is TGTGCCAGCAGTCGCGCCTCTGGGGCCAACGTCCTGACTTTC. Residues: CASSRASGANVLTF.

This CDR3 reads CASSRGQMNTEAFF. The CDR3 nucleotides are TGCGCCAGCAGTCGAGGACAAATGAACACTGAAGCTTTCTTT. The chain employs TRBV5-1 and TRBJ1-1; D possibly corresponds to TRBD1 (5 bases). Trimming pared 5 bases from V and 0 bases from J, leaving 11 bases between. CDR1 is SGHRS and CDR2 is YFSETQ in the germline V gene. There are 14 residues in the CDR3.

The rearrangement uses TRBV6-2 or TRBV6-3 and TRBJ2-3, with D perhaps TRBD2 (6 bases). Per germline, CDR1 MNHEY and CDR2 SVGEGT. The CDR3 contains 16 residues. V was clipped by 2 bases and J by 2 bases, with 14 bases between them. CDR3 nucleotide sequence: TGTGCCAGCAGTTACGTGTGGGAGGAGACCACAGATACGCAGTATTTT. Its translation: CASSYVWEETTDTQYF.

The chain combines TRBV14 with TRBJ2-7; TRBD1 agrees at 8 bases. The trim removed 3 bases at V and 4 bases at J, leaving 5 bases unmatched. The germline V gene has CDR1 SGHDN and CDR2 FVKESK. This CDR3 region has 14 residues. This CDR3 reads CASSHTNRGYEQYF. The CDR3 nucleotides are TGTGCCAGCAGCCATACTAACAGGGGGTACGAGCAGTACTTC.

The J gene is TRBJ2-2, the V gene TRBV7-2, with D possibly being TRBD1 (6 bases). Germline V CDR1 and CDR2: SGHTA, FQGNSA. V dropped 5 bases and J dropped 4 bases, with 14 bases sitting between them. The CDR3 spans 15 residues. The CDR3 region is CASSITGTLTGELFF. CDR3 nucleotides: TGTGCCAGCAGCATTACAGGGACCCTCACCGGGGAGCTGTTTTTT.

This clone has only one observation. The chain links TRBV30 to TRBJ2-4; possible D gene TRBD2, 6 bases. The CDR3 runs to 17 residues. CDR1 and CDR2 (germline): GTSNPN, SVGIG (reference sequence). The V and J ends lost 3 bases and 1 base respectively, with 19 bases between them. The CDR3 DNA reads as TGTGCCTGGAGAATATTGGGGGAACGGGGGGCCAAAAACATTCAGTACTTC. Translation: CAWRILGERGAKNIQYF.

This clone was observed a few times. V and J are TRBV28 and TRBJ1-5; D is ambiguous. Germline V CDR1 and CDR2: MDHEN, SYDVKM. This CDR3 is built from 15 residues. The V end lost 2 bases, the J end lost 0 bases, and 8 bases lay between the germline ends. The DNA of the CDR3 is TGTGCCAGCAGTTTAATTGGCCATAGCAATCAGCCCCAGCATTTT. It yields the protein CASSLIGHSNQPQHF.

The table lists this clone with a count of one. V usage is TRBV29-1 and J usage is TRBJ1-2; D not certain. This CDR3 has 13 residues. V was pared by 7 bases and J by 8 bases, with 20 bases between. CDR1 is SQVTM and CDR2 is ANQGSEA in the germline V gene. The DNA of the CDR3 is TGCAGCGGAAGAGTAGGAGCGATCGGGGGCTACACCTTC. Its protein product is CSGRVGAIGGYTF.

The rearrangement links TRBV6-5 to TRBJ1-1, with TRBD1 matching 8 bases. Germline trimming cut 8 bases from V and 1 base from J; bases unmatched to any gene: 3. Germline values: CDR1 MNHEY, CDR2 SVGAGI. The CDR3 runs to 13 residues. The CDR3 DNA follows: TGTGCCAGCGGGACAGGACAGAACACTGAAGCTTTCTTT. It encodes CASGTGQNTEAFF.

The genes are TRBV12-3 or TRBV12-4 and TRBJ1-3, with a weak D call TRBD1 (5 bases). The CDR3 spans 13 residues. V shed 6 bases and J shed 5 bases, with 11 bases lying between them. The CDR3 sequence: CASSQDKRNTIYF. The DNA of the CDR3 is TGTGCCAGCAGCCAGGACAAAAGAAACACCATATATTTT.

The genes are TRBV10-3 and TRBJ2-3; no clear D gene. CDR3 length: 14 amino acids. Trimming cost V 6 bases and J 3 bases, with 13 bases left between them. Germline CDR1 reads ENHRY; CDR2 reads SYGVKD. In DNA form, the CDR3 reads TGTGCCATCAGGACTCCCGTCGGTACAGATACGCAGTATTTT. Amino acids: CAIRTPVGTDTQYF.

V usage is TRBV11-3 and J usage is TRBJ2-5; D might be TRBD2 (5 bases). Trimming stripped 1 base from V and 1 base from J, with 7 bases between. Germline V gene sequence: CDR1 SGHNT, CDR2 YENEEA. CDR3 length: 14 residues. The CDR3 nucleotides are TGTGCCAGCAGCTTAGGAGGGTCCCAAGAGACCCAGTACTTC. This codes for CASSLGGSQETQYF.

V and J are TRBV7-9 and TRBJ1-4; no reliable D call. The CDR3 covers 13 residues. Trimming removed 2 bases from V and 13 bases from J, with 14 bases in between. Germline loops: CDR1 SEHNR, CDR2 FQNEAQ (reference sequence). In nucleotides, the CDR3 is TGTGCCAGCAGCTTATCTGCCAGGCCGACACTGTTTTTT. This codes for CASSLSARPTLFF.